This T cell receptor beta chain originates from a study of control samples from healthy donors and cancer patients (dated by TCRdb to about 2020). The library came from the immunoSEQ multiplex PCR assay. Entries here come from immuneACCESS through TCRdb and include only in-frame sequences with V and J called. Some clones fail to appear in such tables; in the studies checked, an unresolved V gene covers under half of the shortfall, and the cause of the remainder is unknown. In all, the sample holds over 90,000 clones, and around 89% of those were seen once. The top ten clones comprise approximately 19% of the sample. As for this clone: It has no known antigen specificity. Per-nucleotide qualities are absent, and no much larger clonotype sits a single base away.

Sequences WNHNN (CDR1) and SYGVQD (CDR2) are obtained from the germline V gene (reference sequence). The junction shows trimming of 0 bases on V and 1 base on J, plus 6 bases between the germline ends. Reading from cysteine to phenylalanine, the CDR3 counts 14 amino acids. Solely the CDR3 DNA is kept, with 42 bases framed from the first base. The chain couples TRBV10-1 to TRBJ2-5; the D segment cannot be called with confidence. The sequence came from a man aged 60-69 years with lung cancer. Sequenced input: PBMCs. The CDR3 here reads CASSESVSQETQYF. Read as DNA, the sequence is TGCGCCAGCAGTGAGTCGGTCAGCCAAGAGACCCAGTACTTC.